This T cell receptor (beta chain) was observed in a study of regulatory T cells in long-lasting Graves disease. A word on this clonotype: A much bigger clone sits one base away, suggesting this may be a read error.

Germline CDR1 reads SGHAT; CDR2 reads FQNNGV. The V segment lost 5 bases and the J segment 4 bases; nucleotides outside the gene matches: 9. This CDR3 region has 18 residues. Arm-PCR of CDR3 regions and iRepertoire HTBI primers were the basis on which TCR beta libraries were built. TCRdb re-analysed the multiplex PCR reads in MiXCR, keeping a single row per CDR3 protein. The repertoire holds 500,000 or so distinct CDR3 sequences, with about 15% as singletons. Time point reported: newly diagnosed GD, antithyroid drugs for less than 3 months. The TCR library used RNA extracted from PBMCs. These data were also reused for a study on T cells in Graves' hyperthyroidism and ophthalmopathy.

The sequence was obtained from a woman aged 45 to 65 with Graves disease. The rearrangement links TRBV11-2 to TRBJ2-2; 14 bases are shared with TRBD2. The source was peripheral blood mononuclear cells (PBMCs), collected at new diagnosis, from a patient treated with antithyroid drugs. The CDR3 here is CASSLRLAGGTSTGELFF. The DNA for the CDR3 is TGTGCCAGCAGCCTCAGACTAGCGGGAGGGACGAGCACCGGGGAGCTGTTTTTT.